Listed below are T cell receptor beta chains from one sample, sequenced in a study of shared clonotypes between healthy human individuals. This table comes from immunoSEQ multiplex PCR, and its TCRdb copy is limited to in-frame clones, with some not included. The data hold 2 million or so clones, with 85% to 95% observed a single time. Sequenced sample: naive CD4+ T cells sorted from blood. These receptors came from a man between 18 and 35 years old in good health. Both conserved end residues are part of each CDR3. Fields, in order: J gene, V gene, CDR3 length, D gene, clone size, CDR3 protein, CDR3 DNA. The D gene is left open where the match is weak. Rows give clone size only sometimes, using once, few, many, or a class for an expanded clone.

TRBJ2-7 | TRBV9 | 14 | - | - | CASSLQTGNYEQYF | TGTGCCAGCAGCTTACAGACGGGAAATTACGAGCAGTACTTC
TRBJ1-4 | TRBV7-7 | 13 | - | - | CASSSGMGEKLFF | TGTGCTAGCAGCTCCGGGATGGGTGAAAAACTGTTTTTT
TRBJ2-5 | TRBV2 | 13 | TRBD2 | - | CASRKPGGETQYF | TGTGCCAGCAGAAAACCGGGAGGGGAGACCCAGTACTTC
TRBJ2-2 | TRBV12-1 | 17 | - | - | CASSFLYGELEAGELFF | TGTGCCAGCAGCTTCCTTTATGGCGAGCTTGAGGCCGGGGAGCTGTTTTTT
TRBJ2-5 | TRBV5-4 | 14 | TRBD1 | - | CASSRDRPGETQYF | TGTGCCAGCAGCAGGGACAGGCCGGGGGAGACCCAGTACTTC
TRBJ2-1 | TRBV30 | 14 | TRBD2 | - | CAWSKTSGSNEQFF | TGTGCCTGGAGTAAGACTAGCGGGAGCAATGAGCAGTTCTTC
TRBJ1-2 | TRBV25-1 | 11 | - | - | CASSSNYGYTF | TGTGCCAGCAGTTCAAACTATGGCTACACCTTC
TRBJ1-1 | TRBV5-1 | 14 | - | - | CASSLTPASTEAFF | TGCGCCAGCAGCTTAACGCCAGCCAGCACTGAAGCTTTCTTT
TRBJ1-6 | TRBV7-8 | 16 | - | - | CASSLDSDSYNSPLHF | TGTGCCAGCAGCTTAGACAGTGACTCCTATAATTCACCCCTCCACTTT
TRBJ2-1 | TRBV11-1 | 13 | - | - | CASSNRDGNEQFF | TGTGCCAGCAGCAACCGGGACGGCAATGAGCAGTTCTTC
TRBJ2-5 | TRBV7-9 | 17 | TRBD2 | - | CASSFHLAGAWRETQYF | TGTGCCAGCAGCTTCCACCTAGCGGGAGCGTGGAGAGAGACCCAGTACTTC
TRBJ2-3 | TRBV29-1 | 14 | - | - | CSVDGDRFTDTQYF | TGCAGCGTTGATGGAGATAGGTTTACAGATACGCAGTATTTT
TRBJ1-2 | TRBV6-4 | 15 | - | - | CASSEQGSTNYGYTF | TGTGCCAGCAGTGAACAGGGAAGCACTAACTATGGCTACACCTTC
TRBJ2-3 | TRBV7-9 | 15 | - | - | CASSIQTQPTDTQYF | TGTGCCAGCAGTATCCAGACGCAACCCACAGATACGCAGTATTTT
TRBJ2-2 | TRBV30 | 15 | - | - | CAWSVPTYPTGELFF | TGTGCCTGGAGTGTGCCCACCTATCCCACCGGGGAGCTGTTTTTT
TRBJ2-7 | TRBV5-1 | 15 | TRBD1 | - | CASSRTGQQNYEQYF | TGCGCCAGCAGCAGAACGGGACAGCAGAACTACGAGCAGTACTTC
TRBJ2-3 | TRBV7-9 | 14 | - | once | CASSLLLDTDTQYF | TGTGCCAGCAGCTTATTGCTTGACACAGATACGCAGTATTTT
TRBJ1-2 | TRBV28 | 16 | - | - | CASSSSTLGSNYGYTF | TGTGCCAGCAGTTCTTCTACTCTCGGGAGTAACTATGGCTACACCTTC
TRBJ2-2 | TRBV5-4 | 15 | - | - | CASSLAGRFHGELFF | TGTGCCAGCAGCTTGGCTGGACGGTTTCACGGGGAGCTGTTTTTT
TRBJ2-7 | TRBV10-1 | 16 | TRBD2 | - | CASSRGLAGESYEQYF | TGCGCCAGCAGCCGGGGACTAGCGGGGGAGTCCTACGAGCAGTACTTC
TRBJ1-2 | TRBV13 | 17 | - | - | CASSLGPKLKVNYGYTF | TGTGCCAGCAGCTTAGGACCTAAGTTAAAGGTTAACTATGGCTACACCTTC
TRBJ2-7 | TRBV6-1 | 12 | - | once | CASSERATEQYF | TGTGCCAGCAGTGAACGCGCGACCGAGCAGTACTTC
TRBJ2-7 | TRBV6-6 | 13 | - | few | CASNTGTPIEQYF | TGTGCCAGCAATACCGGGACACCCATCGAGCAGTACTTC
TRBJ2-1 | TRBV27 | 15 | TRBD1 | - | CASSLQGASNNEQFF | TGTGCCAGCAGTTTACAGGGGGCGAGTAACAATGAGCAGTTCTTC
TRBJ1-1 | TRBV19 | 15 | - | - | CASTPVSRGGTEAFF | TGTGCCAGTACCCCGGTGTCTCGCGGGGGCACTGAAGCTTTCTTT
TRBJ1-5 | TRBV5-3 | 15 | - | - | CARSRRRYSNQPQHF | TGTGCCAGAAGCCGCCGACGGTATAGCAATCAGCCCCAGCATTTT
TRBJ2-3 | TRBV4-1 | 17 | TRBD2 | once | CASSAVLAVRGADTQYF | TGCGCCAGCAGCGCCGTCTTGGCGGTTCGGGGGGCAGATACGCAGTATTTT
TRBJ1-5 | TRBV4-1 | 15 | - | once | CASSQSRVPHQPQHF | TGCGCCAGCAGCCAGAGTAGGGTCCCTCATCAGCCCCAGCATTTT
TRBJ1-4 | TRBV30 | 13 | - | - | CACRPTIGEKLFF | TGTGCCTGCCGACCCACAATAGGCGAAAAACTGTTTTTT
TRBJ1-1 | TRBV5-4 | 14 | - | - | CASSLSLLNTEAFF | TGTGCCAGCAGCTTGAGTTTGCTGAACACTGAAGCTTTCTTT
TRBJ2-2 | TRBV10-3 | 14 | TRBD1 | - | CATETGLKTGELFF | TGTGCCACCGAGACAGGGTTAAAGACCGGGGAGCTGTTTTTT
TRBJ2-5 | TRBV18 | 15 | TRBD2 | - | CASSPFSGGQETQYF | TGTGCCAGCTCACCTTTCTCGGGGGGCCAAGAGACCCAGTACTTC
TRBJ2-2 | TRBV7-2 | 12 | - | - | CASSLDMGELFF | TGTGCCAGCAGCTTAGATATGGGGGAGCTGTTTTTT
TRBJ2-5 | TRBV5-1 | 14 | - | - | CASSLAGAQETQYF | TGCGCCAGCAGCCTCGCGGGCGCACAAGAGACCCAGTACTTC